Listed below are T cell receptor beta chains from one sample, sequenced in a study of cytomegalovirus exposure and HLA in healthy donors. TCRdb keeps only in-frame clones here, not all; method: immunoSEQ multiplex PCR. The profile covers under 100,000 clones, with roughly 79% appearing a single time and 5.5% to 7% taken by the ten largest. Input material: PBMCs. These receptors originate from a man aged 18 to 30 in good health and CMV-seropositive. Each CDR3 is given with its conserved first and last residue. The order of the fields is J gene, clone size, D gene, V gene, CDR3 protein, CDR3 DNA. A D gene is named only where the DNA matches it firmly. Clone size is stated in some rows and not others, as once, few, many or a class when expanded.

TRBJ1-1	NA	NA	TRBV10-1	CASRFNRENTEAFF	TGCGCCAGCAGGTTTAACAGGGAGAACACTGAAGCTTTCTTT
TRBJ2-1	NA	TRBD2	TRBV25-1	CASSGGNKDEQFF	TGTGCCAGCAGCGGGGGGAATAAGGATGAGCAGTTCTTC
TRBJ2-7	NA	TRBD1	TRBV29-1	CSVTGALYEQYF	TGCAGCGTTACAGGGGCCCTCTACGAGCAGTACTTC
TRBJ2-2	NA	NA	TRBV29-1	CSVKTGVDQELFF	TGCAGCGTTAAGACCGGGGTTGATCAGGAGCTGTTTTTT
TRBJ2-7	NA	NA	TRBV7-9	CASSGAQGYEQYF	TGTGCCAGCAGCGGAGCCCAGGGATACGAGCAGTACTTC
TRBJ2-3	few	TRBD2	TRBV28	CASSPLAGGPGTDTQYF	TGTGCCAGCAGTCCACTAGCGGGAGGGCCAGGCACAGATACGCAGTATTTT
TRBJ2-1	NA	TRBD2	TRBV6-1	CASSVASGSGEQFF	TGTGCCAGCAGTGTCGCTAGCGGGAGTGGTGAGCAGTTCTTC
TRBJ2-5	NA	NA	TRBV28	CASSLWIRGAGGETQYF	TGTGCCAGCAGTTTATGGATCCGGGGCGCAGGGGGGGAGACCCAGTACTTC
TRBJ1-1	NA	TRBD1	TRBV11-2	CASSINRGSTEAFF	TGTGCCAGCAGCATAAACAGGGGGTCCACTGAAGCTTTCTTT
TRBJ2-1	NA	NA	TRBV4-1	CASSQEAGVDEQFF	TGCGCCAGCAGCCAAGAGGCCGGAGTCGATGAGCAGTTCTTC
TRBJ1-5	NA	NA	TRBV6-5	CASSYSSASNQPQHF	TGTGCCAGCAGTTACTCGAGTGCGAGCAATCAGCCCCAGCATTTT